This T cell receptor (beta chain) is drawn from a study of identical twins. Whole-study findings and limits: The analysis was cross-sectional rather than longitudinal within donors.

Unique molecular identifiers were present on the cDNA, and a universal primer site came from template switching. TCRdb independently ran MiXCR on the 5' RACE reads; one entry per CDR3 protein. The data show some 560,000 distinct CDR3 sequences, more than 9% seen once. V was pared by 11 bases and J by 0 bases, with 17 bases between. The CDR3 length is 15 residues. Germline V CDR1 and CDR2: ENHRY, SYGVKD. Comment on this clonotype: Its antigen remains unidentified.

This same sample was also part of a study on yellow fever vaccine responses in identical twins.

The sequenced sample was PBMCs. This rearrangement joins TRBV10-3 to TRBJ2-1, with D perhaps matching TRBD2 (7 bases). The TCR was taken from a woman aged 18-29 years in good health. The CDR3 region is CASRGEGGSYNEQFF. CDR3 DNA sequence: TGTGCCTCCCGGGGGGAGGGGGGCTCCTACAATGAGCAGTTCTTC.